This T cell receptor beta chain came from a study of identical twins listed by TCRdb under 2016. Describing the broader study: To test whether fetal clonotypes persist, this study deep-sequenced TCR alpha and beta repertoires from monozygotic twins, from unrelated adults of various ages, and from cord blood. To rule out contamination, the twin experiments were replicated at different times with different library preparation protocols.

Preparation of the library involved 5' RACE. For sequencing, an Illumina HiSeq 2000 was employed. A universal primer binding site was introduced by template switching, and a unique molecular identifier was present in the final cDNA, enabling accurate counting of TCR cDNA molecules. Specific primers in the conserved constant-segment region were used to synthesize first-strand cDNA for TCR alpha and beta chains. To control for contamination, every cDNA library was double barcoded, receiving both a SMART-Mk sample barcode and Illumina barcodes. Two successive PCR steps introduced TruSeq adapter sequences along with Illumina sample barcodes. Sequencing of the TCR alpha and beta cDNA libraries was done on the Illumina HiSeq platform using custom primers. Turning to the authors' computational methods: Unique molecular identifiers were extracted from raw reads with MiGEC, and CDR3 positions were determined with MiXCR. Recombination models were inferred per individual with the repgenHMM and IGoR tools using an EM algorithm. Shared clonotypes were analyzed with the tcR package in R, and sharing was normalized by the product of cloneset sizes. To study raw recombination free of thymic and clonal selection effects, out-of-frame nonproductive sequences were analyzed. Using fastp at Q25 and MiXCR, TCRdb reprocessed the public reads and kept productive beta chains. Rows are combined by CDR3 protein, so each entry shows the most common genes and DNA. In this record, the V and J calls reflect TCRdb's handling and not the investigators' own analysis. For this sample the table gives hundreds of thousands of distinct CDR3 sequences, of which about 7.6% were detected only once. The ten largest clones represent around 1.6% of the sample.

Many counts were recorded for this clonotype. The target of this receptor is not known. There are no base qualities to consult, and no much larger clone falls within one base. Paper-wide results and their limitations: Fewer insertions were carried by abundant cord blood beta clonotypes; a weaker similar trend was observed in young adult naive repertoires, while no such trend was observed in memory repertoires. Because the same donors could not be followed over many years, the conclusions relied on cross-sectional statistical analysis. Out-of-frame TCR alpha sequences shared between twins showed an excess of low generation-probability sequences compared with coincidental sharing between unrelated individuals. Zero-insertion analyses could be partly confounded by invariant T cells such as MAIT and iNKT, though diverse VJ usage argued against such confounding for most clonotypes. In monozygotic twins, recombination models systematically underestimated out-of-frame TCR alpha sharing, but the models matched the sharing seen between unrelated individuals. Excess twin sharing in beta out-of-frame sequences was weaker because fewer shared sequences lowered the signal-to-noise ratio.

Compared with germline, V lacks 5 bases and J lacks 7 bases; bases without a gene match: 7. The CDR3, cysteine through phenylalanine, is 14 amino acids long. The DNA shown is the 42-base CDR3, in frame from base 1. All donors were healthy Caucasians. Three pairs of female monozygotic twins, all aged about 18 to 30 years, were included in the twin cohort. Peripheral blood mononuclear cells were the source from which RNA for the TCR libraries was isolated. The same sample was also studied in work on yellow fever vaccine responses in identical twins. That second publication adds: The T cell response to vaccination in identical twins was reported by the authors to appear partly convergent and partly personalized. Focusing on identical twins, the study followed the T cell clones that responded to the vaccine, and did so with precision.

The origin of this receptor is a woman between 18 and 29 years old in good health. The sequenced sample consisted of PBMCs. The V and J genes are TRBV12-3 or TRBV12-4 and TRBJ2-5; TRBD2 matches 10 bases in the middle. This receptor carries the CDR3 CASSSLAGEGTQYF. The nucleotide sequence is given as TGTGCCAGCAGTAGCCTAGCGGGGGAAGGGACCCAGTACTTC.